This record looks at one TCR beta chain sequence and its context. Using immunoSEQ multiplex PCR, the repertoire was profiled, and TCRdb retains in-frame clones only, with some absent. The table records 140,000 to 150,000 clones, roughly 93% of them present only once. This sample is drawn from a study of control samples from healthy donors and cancer patients. There are 15 residues in the CDR3. Germline V gene data show CDR1 as LGHDT and CDR2 as YNNKEL (reference sequence). Trimming removed 1 base from V and 3 bases from J, with 13 bases in between. Source material: blood. The chain couples TRBV3-1 (or the pseudogene TRBV3-2) to TRBJ2-7; D is unclear. This sequence was found in a man aged 18 to 35 in good health. The CDR3 loop is CASSQAPGTHYEQYF. Here the CDR3 DNA reads TGTGCCAGCAGCCAAGCGCCAGGTACTCACTACGAGCAGTACTTC.